This paragraph covers one TCR beta chain sequence. The clone's antigen remains unknown. No clone much larger than this one lies a single base away; base qualities are absent. These data originate in a study of cytotoxic CD8 clonotypes in ibrutinib-treated CLL (dated by TCRdb to about 2021). For the study in its entirety: The cohort was composed of under 12 relapsed/refractory and approximately 16 treatment-naive patients; IGHV unmutated status was identified in some 17 patients. Responses were partial in roughly 24 patients and complete in 2; after median around 65 months follow-up, around 15 stayed in remission and about twelve progressed. Response samples were taken after a median of approximately eleven months on treatment, ranging from roughly 6 to 36 months. On average, each sample had roughly 230,000 productive templates and 94,082 productive rearrangements. Longitudinal samples were available for about 30% of the roughly 90 trial participants. Cryopreserved peripheral blood mononuclear cells were obtained before treatment, at response, and at either sustained remission or disease progression. Every remission and progressive disease sample was obtained while ibrutinib was still being received by the patients.

Broader findings and caveats from the paper: Baseline clonality was found to be higher than that of age-matched healthy donors and was strongly correlated with circulating CD8+ T-cell counts. Clonality increased at ibrutinib response, stayed stable in sustained remission, and fell back toward baseline at progression. Sampling times were not matched between patients in sustained remission and patients whose disease was progressing, and lymph node repertoires were not examined. Public clonotypes were rare and either contracted or stayed stable during treatment, and the rise in clonality at ibrutinib response reflected the expansion of private clonotypes.

After removal of 8 bases from V and 5 bases from J, the junction retains 11 bases not matched to a gene. As encoded in the germline V gene (reference sequence), CDR1 is LNHDA while CDR2 is SQIVND. Including the terminal cysteine and phenylalanine, the CDR3 comprises 15 residues. The DNA shown is the 45-base CDR3, in frame from base 1. This specimen's time point label, per the study, means: 12 months on ibrutinib. For TCR beta library preparation, roughly 1.8 micrograms of genomic DNA was extracted from cryopreserved PBMCs. Longitudinal blood samples from CLL patients on ibrutinib monotherapy were analyzed using high-throughput TCR beta sequencing. The patients took part in an open-label, single-center phase 2 trial of ibrutinib monotherapy. Each clonotype received, on average, 10x coverage in deep resolution sequencing performed on a MiSeq, where the target depth lay between 1 in 1 million and 1 in 200,000 T cells. The immunoSEQ hsTCRB Kit was used to generate the TCR beta libraries. The authors processed their data as follows. Data were analyzed with ImmunoSEQ Data Assistant and ImmunoSEQ Analyzer, with V, D and J genes assigned per IMGT definitions. Clonality, which ranges from 0 to 1, was calculated as one minus the normalized Shannon entropy of productive rearrangement frequencies. Only overrepresented clonotypes making up at least 0.05% of the repertoire of each patient were included in the public clonotype analysis. Some 13 age-matched healthy donor repertoires from immuneACCESS served as clonality controls. Imported from immuneACCESS, the table was reduced by TCRdb to in-frame sequences with V and J called. These copies leave out some clones; in studies compared against another copy, an unresolved V gene accounts for under half, and the cause of the remainder is not known. That table supplies the V and J calls and clone size; D and trimming were determined from the DNA. Across this sample there are roughly 200,000 clones, with roughly three quarters seen only once. Approximately 10% of the sample belongs to the ten largest clones.

This sequence was found in a human donor with chronic lymphocytic leukemia. The chain is made from TRBV19 and TRBJ2-1; the junction holds 8 bases that match TRBD2. Here the sequenced sample was PBMCs, taken after 12 months of ibrutinib treatment. The DNA sequence is as follows: TGTGCCAGTCGGCCCGGGACTAGAGGGAACAATGAGCAGTTCTTC. Translated, this gives CASRPGTRGNNEQFF.